Shown below are 26 T cell receptor beta chains from a single sample sequenced in a study of molecular identifiers for immune sequencing clone quantification. TCRdb analysed the PCR reads with MiXCR anew, one entry per CDR3 protein. The repertoire includes about 35,000 distinct CDR3 sequences, 18% of them detected once, and more than 6.5% sits in the top ten. Sequenced input: naive CD8+ T cells from blood, with Jurkat cell RNA spiked in. Stated subset: FACS-sorted CD8+CD4-CCR7+CD45RA+ naive T cells. These TCRs come from a human donor in good health. Some libraries in this study had Jurkat cell RNA spiked in.

This clonotype was detected many times. The chain links TRBV11-2 to TRBJ2-7; 11 bases align to TRBD1. The J segment lost 4 bases and the V segment lost 0 bases, leaving 8 bases of the junction unmatched. Germline V gives CDR1 SGHAT, CDR2 FQNNGV. The CDR3 is 17 residues long. Here the CDR3 DNA reads TGTGCCAGCAGCTTAGAGGCAGCCGGGACAGGGGGTTACGAGCAGTACTTC. As protein: CASSLEAAGTGGYEQYF. The full variable domain, rest sourced from reference TRBV11-2 and TRBJ2-7, is EAGVAQSPRYKIIEKRQSVAFWCNPISGHATLYWYQQILGQGPKLLIQFQNNGVVDDSQLPKDRFSAERLKGVDSTLKIQPAKLEDSAVYLCASSLEAAGTGGYEQYFGPGTRLTVT.

J is TRBJ2-1 and V is TRBV6-1; TRBD2 is a possible D gene (5 bases). The ends were cut back, 7 bases at V and 6 bases at J, with 16 bases in the middle. This CDR3 spans 14 amino acids. Germline CDR1 and CDR2: MNHNS and SASEGT. In DNA, the CDR3 is TGTGCCAGCAAAATACTAGGTCCGATCAATGAGCAGTTCTTC. It codes for CASKILGPINEQFF.

This clonotype was detected only a few times. The chain has TRBV7-6 and TRBJ2-7, with D possibly being TRBD1 (5 bases). The CDR3 is 14 amino acids. V was trimmed by 6 bases and J by 0 bases, leaving 12 bases between them. CDR1 and CDR2 from the germline V gene are SGHVS and FNYEAQ. The CDR3 bases are TGTGCCAGCAGTCCATCAGGGTACTCCTACGAGCAGTACTTC. This encodes CASSPSGYSYEQYF. Together with reference TRBV7-6 and TRBJ2-7, the CDR3 gives the full variable domain: GAGVSQSPRYKVTKRGQDVALRCDPISGHVSLYWYRQALGQGPEFLTYFNYEAQQDKSGLPNDRFSAERPEGSISTLTIQRTEQRDSAMYRCASSPSGYSYEQYFGPGTRLTVT.

In regard to this clonotype: Mismatch with germline at one junction end may stem from a read error. This chain connects TRBV7-9 to TRBJ2-7, with TRBD1 identical over 9 bases. CDR3 size: 14 residues. The V gene's germline CDR1 is SEHNR and CDR2 FQNEAQ (reference sequence). This CDR3 is CASSSDRGTYKQYF. For the CDR3, the DNA is TGTGCCAGCAGCTCGGACAGGGGAACCTACAAGCAGTACTTC.

Many counts were recorded for this clonotype. The CDR3 nucleotides read TGCAGTGCTAGGGGTCAGGGTGGAACTGAAGCTTTCTTT. Protein: CSARGQGGTEAFF. This chain links TRBV20-1 with TRBJ1-1, with a possible D match to TRBD1 (5 bases). CDR3 length: 13 amino acids. Germline V lookup: CDR1 DFQATT, CDR2 SNEGSKA (reference sequence). The V end was cut by 3 bases, the J end by 5 bases, with 13 bases between.

This clonotype was picked up many times. The chain combines TRBV15 with TRBJ2-1; D is unresolved. Germline CDR1 reads LNHNV; CDR2 reads YYDKDF (reference sequence). Trimming left V 1 base short and J 9 bases short, with 7 bases between. CDR3 length: 12 residues. CDR3 protein: CATSRVGLEQFF. CDR3 coding DNA: TGTGCCACCAGCAGAGTTGGCCTTGAGCAGTTCTTC.

This clonotype was counted many times. This chain joins TRBV6-1 and TRBJ2-7, with 9 positions matching TRBD1. J was trimmed by 3 bases and V by 4 bases; bases with no gene match: 7. CDR1 MNHNS and CDR2 SASEGT come from the germline V gene. The CDR3 has 15 residues. CDR3 DNA sequence: TGTGCCAGCAGTGGAGGGACAGGGAGGATCTACGAGCAGTACTTC. Residues: CASSGGTGRIYEQYF.

This clonotype was observed at least ten times. V and J are TRBV29-1 and TRBJ2-3; no reliable D call. This CDR3 is 9 amino acids long. The V gene's germline CDR1 is SQVTM and CDR2 ANQGSEA. Trimming pared 7 bases from V and 5 bases from J, leaving 4 bases between. Here the CDR3 reads CSEGDTQYF. The CDR3 region has the DNA TGCAGCGAGGGAGATACGCAGTATTTT.

This clonotype has just a few counts. The rearrangement links TRBV21-1 to TRBJ2-1; TRBD1, the table's D call, was not compared with the DNA. TRBV21-1 is classified as a pseudogene. There are 16 residues in the CDR3. The CDR3 sequence is CASSSPRGVPYNEQFF. The DNA for the CDR3 is TGTGCCAGCAGCAGCCCCCGGGGGGTCCCCTACAATGAGCAGTTCTTC.

This clonotype was recorded once. The rearrangement joins TRBV27 to TRBJ1-2, with TRBD1 matching over 9 bases. Germline loops: CDR1 MNHEY, CDR2 SMNVEV (reference sequence). The CDR3 has 14 residues. Trimming removed 6 bases from V and 4 bases from J; junction bases left unmatched: 6. In DNA form, the CDR3 reads TGTGCCAGCAGCCCGGACAGGGGAATCTATGGCTACACCTTC. Encoded protein: CASSPDRGIYGYTF.

This clonotype was seen ten or more times. This sequence joins TRBV29-1 and TRBJ2-3; 13 bases fit TRBD2. The V gene's germline CDR1 is SQVTM and CDR2 ANQGSEA. V lost 6 bases and J lost 4; bases outside the gene matches: 4. This CDR3 is built from 14 residues. The DNA for the CDR3 is TGCAGCGTGTGGACTAGCGGGAGTGCAGATACGCAGTATTTT. Translation: CSVWTSGSADTQYF.

This clonotype showed up many times. CDR3 in DNA: TGTGCCAGCAGTTTATGGACCAACACTGAAGCTTTCTTT. It encodes CASSLWTNTEAFF. The chain joins TRBV27 to TRBJ1-1; D gene ambiguous. V lost 1 base and J 2 bases, leaving 5 bases between the germline ends. The CDR3 runs 13 residues. CDR1 MNHEY and CDR2 SMNVEV come from the germline V gene (reference sequence).

With respect to this clonotype: Possible read error: a much larger clone is one base away. The rearrangement joins TRBV29-1 to TRBJ1-1; 9 bases line up with TRBD1. CDR3 length equals 15 residues. Germline CDR1 is SQVTM and CDR2 is ANQGSEA. Trimming removed 7 bases from V and 12 bases from J; junction bases left unmatched: 21. The CDR3 loop is CSGDIGTGHLSDTFF. CDR3 nucleotide sequence: TGCAGCGGGGATATCGGGACAGGGCATCTTTCTGATACTTTCTTT.

The DNA for the CDR3 is TGTGCCAGCAGCCCCACCGAGGTTAGATATGCGGGAGGACCGATCGGTGAGCAGTTCTTC. It is translated as CASSPTEVRYAGGPIGEQFF. V and J are TRBV12-3 or TRBV12-4 and TRBJ2-1, with 8 bases that match TRBD2. J was trimmed by 9 bases and V by 6 bases; bases with no gene match: 28. This CDR3 region has 20 residues.

At least ten counts were recorded for this clonotype. CDR3 sequence reads: CASSPVKRGANEQYF. CDR3 nucleotides: TGTGCCAGCAGCCCAGTGAAGCGGGGGGCCAACGAGCAGTACTTC. J is TRBJ2-7 and V is TRBV3-1, with 9 bases lining up with TRBD2. The CDR3 consists of 15 residues. CDR1 is LGHDT and CDR2 is YNNKEL in the germline V gene (reference sequence). The J segment lost 5 bases and the V segment lost 4 bases, leaving 9 bases of the junction unmatched.

At least ten counts were recorded for this clonotype. This chain connects TRBV12-3 or TRBV12-4 to TRBJ2-2; D unresolved. CDR3 length: 14 amino acids. With 5 bases removed from V and 6 bases from J, the gap between germline ends came to 13 bases. CDR3 DNA sequence: TGTGCCAGCAGTCTTCTTCACTTGGCCGGGGAGCTGTTTTTT. This sequence encodes CASSLLHLAGELFF.

The rearrangement links TRBV15 to TRBJ1-6; no definite D call. V lost 3 bases and J lost 0, with 9 bases in between. This CDR3 region has 16 residues. Germline assignment: CDR1 LNHNV and CDR2 YYDKDF (reference sequence). The CDR3 bases are TGTGCCACCAGCAGTATAGGAGGCTCCTATAATTCACCCCTCCACTTT. It is translated as CATSSIGGSYNSPLHF.

Sample share makes this clonotype medium-sized (0.01 to 0.1%). V is TRBV29-1 and J is TRBJ2-2; 7 positions match TRBD2. The trim removed 2 bases at V and 1 base at J, leaving 1 base unmatched. Germline V gene data show CDR1 as SQVTM and CDR2 as ANQGSEA. CDR3 length: 14 residues. In DNA, the CDR3 is TGCAGCGTTGAACTAGCGGAGAACACCGGGGAGCTGTTTTTT. This codes for CSVELAENTGELFF.

The chain links TRBV6-4 to TRBJ2-2; TRBD1 agrees at 7 bases. V lost 6 bases, J lost 1 base, and 5 bases stayed unmatched. The CDR3 is 15 amino acids. Germline V gene lookup returns CDR1 MRHNA and CDR2 SNTAGT. CDR3 nucleotide sequence: TGTGCCAGCAGCCGACGGACAGGGAACACCGGGGAGCTGTTTTTT. Its translation is CASSRRTGNTGELFF.

Many counts were recorded for this clonotype. The genes are TRBV4-3 and TRBJ2-2; D may be TRBD1 or TRBD2 (5 bases each). The V end lost 1 base, the J end lost 5 bases, and 14 bases lay between the germline ends. This CDR3 spans 16 amino acids. The germline gives CDR1 LGHNA, CDR2 YSLEER. CDR3 protein: CASSQALGWGTGELFF. In DNA form, the CDR3 reads TGCGCCAGCAGCCAAGCCCTCGGGTGGGGGACCGGGGAGCTGTTTTTT.

In this sample, this clonotype turned up many times. An end of the junction differs from the germline gene, which may be a read error. V gene TRBV28 combines with J gene TRBJ2-1, with a weak D call TRBD2 (5 bases). The CDR3 is 11 residues long. The germline V gene encodes CDR1 MDHEN and CDR2 SYDVKM. For the CDR3, the DNA is TGTGCCAGCAGTTTAGCGGGCCCCAAGCTCTTC. Its translation is CASSLAGPKLF.

This clonotype was counted at least ten times. This chain joins TRBV15 and TRBJ2-2; D remains ambiguous. The CDR3 sequence is 14 residues long. Germline V gives CDR1 LNHNV, CDR2 YYDKDF (reference sequence). The V and J ends lost 0 bases and 3 bases respectively, with 5 bases between them. CDR3 amino acids: CATSREDYTGELFF. In DNA form, the CDR3 reads TGTGCCACCAGCAGAGAAGACTACACCGGGGAGCTGTTTTTT.

In this sample, this clonotype turned up many times. In DNA, the CDR3 is TGTGCCAGCAGCTTAGGCTTTAGCAAGAACGAGCAGTACTTC. Translating it yields CASSLGFSKNEQYF. The chain links TRBV11-2 to TRBJ2-7; D is uncertain. There are 14 residues in the CDR3. The V gene lost 1 base and the J gene lost 5 bases, with 12 bases spanning the gap. Looked up from germline, CDR1 is SGHAT and CDR2 is FQNNGV.

About this clonotype itself: This sequence may be a read error, since a much larger clone differs from it by one base. The chain couples TRBV5-1 to TRBJ2-1; D not certain. The CDR3 consists of 12 residues. Germline CDR1 reads SGHRS; CDR2 reads YFSETQ. V shed 0 bases and J shed 3 bases, with 1 base lying between them. CDR3 DNA: TGCGCCAGCAGCTTGGACTACAATGAGCAGTTCTTC. Its protein is CASSLDYNEQFF.

The chain combines TRBV20-1 with TRBJ2-7; the D is unclear. The germline V gene encodes CDR1 DFQATT and CDR2 SNEGSKA (reference sequence). This CDR3 is built from 17 residues. The ends were cut back, 5 bases at V and 6 bases at J, with 29 bases in the middle. CDR3 sequence: CSASSQPNTPMGCEQYF. The CDR3 DNA is TGCAGTGCTTCTTCGCAACCCAACACCCCAATGGGATGCGAGCAGTACTTC.

In regard to this clonotype: A single base separates this from a much larger clone, so it may be a read error. This rearrangement joins TRBV28 to TRBJ2-1; possibly TRBD2 for D (6 bases). The germline CDR1 and CDR2 sequences are MDHEN and SYDVKM. This CDR3 has 14 amino acids. The CDR3 DNA reads as TGTGCCAGCGGTTTCCGCCCGGGGGACAATGAGCAGTTCTTC. Translated, it gives CASGFRPGDNEQFF.